This TCR beta chain was profiled in a study of T cells in localized non-small cell lung cancer. Method: immunoSEQ multiplex PCR; TCRdb's copy keeps in-frame clones and lacks some. The sample consists of approximately 70,000 clones, roughly 80% of them appearing once. Notes on the study in general: Paired adjacent lung recovered a median around 60 of the top 100 tumor clones. Higher T cell density in the blood was associated with longer overall survival, whereas higher adjacent-lung clonality associated with shorter survival.

Remarks on this clone: Its antigen remains unidentified.

Trimming took 4 bases from V and 2 from J; bases not matched to a gene: 3. Per germline, CDR1 SEHNR and CDR2 FQNEAQ (reference sequence). This CDR3 is built from 15 residues. The J gene is TRBJ2-3, the V gene TRBV7-9; 10 bases fit TRBD1. This sample comprised PBMCs, obtained before any cancer treatment. This sequence originates from a man aged 35-69 years with stage II lung adenocarcinoma. Written as DNA, the CDR3 is TGTGCCAGCAGCTCGGGACAGGGGAACACAGATACGCAGTATTTT. It specifies CASSSGQGNTDTQYF. The entire variable domain, with the rest obtained from reference TRBV7-9 and TRBJ2-3, is as follows: DTGVSQNPRHKITKRGQNVTFRCDPISEHNRLYWYRQTLGQGPEFLTYFQNEAQLEKSRLLSDRFSAERPKGSFSTLEIQRTEQGDSAMYLCASSSGQGNTDTQYFGPGTRLTVL.